What follows is one TCR beta chain and its context. 13 Jbeta primers and 60 Vbeta primers were used for the PCR. Measured with immunoSEQ multiplex PCR; TCRdb has only the in-frame clones, and not every one. The sample carries roughly 60,000 clones, roughly 83% recorded once. V was shortened by 2 bases and J by 8 bases, with 6 bases between the two germline ends. The CDR3 totals 11 residues. Germline V gene lookup returns CDR1 DFQATT and CDR2 SNEGSKA (reference sequence). These data come from a study of cytomegalovirus exposure and HLA in healthy donors. The V gene is TRBV20-1, the J gene TRBJ2-2, with no clear D. The origin of this receptor is a man in his thirties or forties in good health and CMV-seronegative. The sample taken for sequencing was PBMCs. The CDR3 coding sequence is TGCAGTGCTAGAATTCTTGGGGAGCTGTTTTTT. It specifies CSARILGELFF.